The 28 T cell receptor beta chains listed next were all sequenced from one sample in a study of T-cell memory formation after mild COVID-19 (dated by TCRdb to about 2021). Libraries were made using 5' RACE. Reads for this sample came from an Illumina NovaSeq 6000. The public reads were quality trimmed at Q25 with fastp and then assembled into clones with MiXCR by TCRdb, keeping productive beta chains. Every CDR3 protein is listed once, alongside the most common genes and DNA of its rows. This sample has about half a million distinct CDR3 sequences in its table, and about 18% of those were observed once. The leading ten clones occupy around 12% of the sample. The sample taken for sequencing was PBMCs or a T cell subset sorted from them (not recorded which). These receptors were taken from an adult woman who had mild COVID-19 (a few samples of this study predate the infection). The sample titles of this study are shuffled in the database, so cell type and time point are left out; the donor was told from shared clones.

This clonotype was detected a few times. The gene calls are TRBV29-1 and TRBJ2-2, with 7 nucleotides matching TRBD1. V lost 2 bases and J lost 1; bases outside the gene matches: 13. The CDR3 has 18 residues. Germline lookup yields CDR1 SQVTM and CDR2 ANQGSEA. The CDR3 DNA is TGCAGCGTTGAACCTCTCCCTCAGGGGGAGTGGAACACCGGGGAGCTGTTTTTT. Protein sequence: CSVEPLPQGEWNTGELFF.

This clonotype was counted only a few times. The chain carries TRBV20-1 and TRBJ1-5, with D unresolved. There are 13 residues in the CDR3. Trimming pared 0 bases from V and 5 bases from J, leaving 8 bases between. Germline lookup yields CDR1 DFQATT and CDR2 SNEGSKA (reference sequence). The CDR3: CSARDSGYQPQHF. The DNA of the CDR3 is TGCAGTGCTAGAGATTCGGGCTATCAGCCCCAGCATTTT.

This sequence joins TRBV27 and TRBJ2-3; D perhaps matches TRBD2 (5 bases). CDR3 length: 16 residues. The V end lost 4 bases, the J end lost 3 bases, and 17 bases lay between the germline ends. CDR1 is MNHEY, CDR2 SMNVEV, per germline (reference sequence). CDR3 sequence reads: CASSSPASEGTDTQYF. For the CDR3, the DNA is TGTGCCAGCAGTTCCCCGGCGAGCGAGGGAACAGATACGCAGTATTTT.

This clonotype was seen only a few times. The chain has TRBV10-3 and TRBJ2-5, with D possibly TRBD2 on 6 matching bases. V was trimmed by 2 bases and J by 4 bases, leaving 14 bases between them. The CDR3 spans 15 residues. CDR1 is ENHRY and CDR2 is SYGVKD in the germline V gene. CDR3 sequence (DNA): TGTGCCATCAGTGAGCCAGGGCTGGAGGGAGAGACCCAGTACTTC. Translated, it gives CAISEPGLEGETQYF.

V is TRBV14 and J is TRBJ2-2; D gene unclear. Between the trimmed V and J ends, which lost 4 bases and 0 bases, there was a span of 12 bases. Germline-derived CDR1 and CDR2 are SGHDN and FVKESK. The CDR3 spans 16 residues. CDR3 sequence: CASSLRVAANTGELFF. In DNA form, the CDR3 reads TGTGCCAGCAGCCTACGGGTAGCAGCGAACACCGGGGAGCTGTTTTTT.

There are a few counts of this clonotype. V is TRBV7-9 and J is TRBJ1-5, with D uncertain. Germline V gene sequence: CDR1 SEHNR, CDR2 FQNEAQ (reference sequence). V lost 3 bases and J lost 4, with 10 bases in between. The CDR3 is 14 residues long. CDR3 protein: CASSFDHQNQPQHF. The CDR3 DNA sequence: TGTGCCAGCAGCTTCGATCATCAAAATCAGCCCCAGCATTTT. Full variable domain (outside the CDR3, taken from reference TRBV7-9 and TRBJ1-5): DTGVSQNPRHKITKRGQNVTFRCDPISEHNRLYWYRQTLGQGPEFLTYFQNEAQLEKSRLLSDRFSAERPKGSFSTLEIQRTEQGDSAMYLCASSFDHQNQPQHFGDGTRLSIL.

This clonotype was found many times. This chain joins TRBV5-1 and TRBJ1-5, with D perhaps TRBD1 (6 bases). This CDR3 spans 14 amino acids. V shed 4 bases and J shed 0 bases, with 8 bases lying between them. Germline CDR1 SGHRS, CDR2 YFSETQ. CDR3 sequence reads: CASSLDSSNQPQHF. The DNA for the CDR3 is TGCGCCAGCAGCCTGGACAGTAGCAATCAGCCCCAGCATTTT.

The V gene is TRBV12-3 or TRBV12-4, the J gene TRBJ1-1, with 7 bases fitting TRBD1. The junction had 9 bases not matched to a gene; V was cut back by 7 bases and J by 4 bases. This CDR3 is 14 amino acids long. The CDR3 nucleotides are TGTGCCAGCACCCCGAGGACAGGATTCACTGAAGCTTTCTTT. It yields the protein CASTPRTGFTEAFF.

This clonotype was seen a handful of times. The J gene is TRBJ2-3, the V gene TRBV20-1; TRBD2 matches 7 bases. V gave up 1 base and J gave up 7 bases; unmatched junction bases: 8. CDR1 DFQATT and CDR2 SNEGSKA come from the germline V gene (reference sequence). The CDR3 runs 14 residues. The CDR3 bases are TGCAGTGCTAGAGTGGCGGCGGGGGTGTATACGCAGTATTTT. Protein sequence: CSARVAAGVYTQYF.

The chain is built from TRBV9 and TRBJ1-2, with D unresolved. Germline-derived CDR1 and CDR2 are SGDLS and YYNGEE. Trimming took off 2 bases at V and 0 bases at J, with 11 bases between the two ends. This CDR3 comprises 15 residues. CDR3 loop: CASSVDPSANYGYTF. CDR3 in DNA: TGTGCCAGCAGCGTGGACCCGTCGGCTAACTATGGCTACACCTTC.

The chain combines TRBV20-1 with TRBJ1-1; 9 bases map to TRBD1. V was pared by 1 base and J by 10 bases, with 7 bases of the junction left unmatched. Germline values: CDR1 DFQATT, CDR2 SNEGSKA (reference sequence). The CDR3 is 13 residues long. The CDR3 spells CSARVTGGFLAFF. The CDR3 DNA sequence: TGCAGTGCTAGAGTGACAGGGGGTTTTTTAGCTTTCTTT.

This clonotype showed up just a few times. The chain combines TRBV15 with TRBJ2-3, with TRBD1 identical over 8 bases. The germline V gene has CDR1 LNHNV and CDR2 YYDKDF (reference sequence). J was trimmed by 1 base and V by 8 bases; bases with no gene match: 5. The CDR3 runs to 14 residues. CDR3 amino acids: CATAAGGGTDTQYF. In nucleotides, the CDR3 is TGTGCCACCGCAGCAGGGGGCGGCACAGATACGCAGTATTTT.

The chain couples TRBV24-1 to TRBJ2-7; TRBD2 might be the D (7 bases). The CDR3 loop spans 14 amino acids. Trimming shortened V by 4 bases and J by 7 bases, and 16 bases separated the two germline ends. CDR1 and CDR2 from the germline V gene are KGHDR and SFDVKD. CDR3 sequence reads: CATSEGGAGLEQYF. CDR3 sequence (DNA): TGTGCCACCAGTGAGGGGGGGGCCGGACTTGAGCAGTACTTC.

V usage is TRBV6-6 and J usage is TRBJ1-2; the D is unclear. V lost 7 bases to trimming and J lost 3 bases, with 3 bases between them. The CDR3 contains 10 residues. Germline assignment: CDR1 MNHNY and CDR2 SVGAGI (reference sequence). The CDR3 is CASNYYGYTF. Here the CDR3 DNA reads TGTGCCAGCAACTACTATGGCTACACCTTC.

The gene calls are TRBV20-1 and TRBJ2-7, with 8 positions matching TRBD2. Trimming cost V 0 bases and J 3 bases; bases outside gene matches: 1. The germline V gene encodes CDR1 DFQATT and CDR2 SNEGSKA (reference sequence). The CDR3 sequence is 13 residues long. CDR3 amino acids: CSAREGTSYEQYF. The DNA of the CDR3 is TGCAGTGCTAGAGAGGGGACTAGCTACGAGCAGTACTTC.

This chain links TRBV24-1 with TRBJ2-1; TRBD2 aligns across 8 bases. V gave up 11 bases and J gave up 0 bases; unmatched junction bases: 8. There are 15 residues in the CDR3. Germline CDR1 and CDR2: KGHDR and SFDVKD. CDR3 sequence: CAITAGGLSYNEQFF. The CDR3 region has the DNA TGTGCCATTACGGCGGGGGGCCTCTCCTACAATGAGCAGTTCTTC.

This clonotype has a count of ten or more. At one of its ends the junction is not consistent with the germline gene, which may arise from a read error. This rearrangement joins TRBV5-1 to TRBJ1-5; the D is unclear. Per the germline V gene, CDR1 is SGHRS and CDR2 is YFSETQ. The CDR3 runs to 13 residues. Here the CDR3 DNA reads TGTGCCAGCAGCTTAGATGGCAATCAGCCCCAGCATTTT. It codes for CASSLDGNQPQHF.

This chain connects TRBV20-1 to TRBJ2-7; 13 bases fit TRBD2. The CDR3 is 15 amino acids. The V and J ends lost 3 bases and 6 bases, in that order; junction bases with no gene match: 8. CDR1 is DFQATT, CDR2 SNEGSKA, per germline (reference sequence). The DNA for the CDR3 is TGCAGTGCTAGCCGGGGACTAGCGGGAAGTGGCGAGCAGTACTTC. Protein: CSASRGLAGSGEQYF.

The chain joins TRBV18 to TRBJ1-1; TRBD1 agrees at 8 bases. The germline V gene has CDR1 KGHSH and CDR2 LQKENI. This CDR3 has 12 amino acids. V gave up 6 bases and J gave up 8 bases; unmatched junction bases: 5. In DNA form, the CDR3 reads TGTGCCAGCTCCCTTGGACAGGGCGAAGCTTTCTTT. It specifies CASSLGQGEAFF.

The chain uses TRBV5-6 and TRBJ2-1, with D possibly TRBD1 on 5 matching bases. This CDR3 contains 18 residues. The germline gives CDR1 SGHDT, CDR2 YYEEEE. V gave up 4 bases and J gave up 2 bases, with 22 bases separating them. The CDR3 loop reads CASSLDGFGRETYNEQFF. The CDR3, as DNA: TGTGCCAGCAGCCTGGATGGTTTCGGCAGGGAAACCTACAATGAGCAGTTCTTC.

The chain uses TRBV5-1 and TRBJ2-3; D unresolved. In germline, CDR1 is SGHRS, CDR2 YFSETQ. This CDR3 region has 14 residues. V was shortened by 0 bases and J by 7 bases, with 12 bases between the two germline ends. CDR3 nucleotide sequence: TGCGCCAGCAGCTTGGAGGTGGGGTCATATACGCAGTATTTT. Translated, it gives CASSLEVGSYTQYF.

This clonotype was observed a few times. The gene calls are TRBV12-3 or TRBV12-4 and TRBJ1-5; no definite D call. There are 13 residues in the CDR3. V dropped 3 bases and J dropped 12 bases, with 15 bases sitting between them. CDR3 in amino acids: CASSFEDGVLQHF. The CDR3, as DNA: TGTGCCAGCAGTTTTGAAGATGGGGTGCTCCAGCATTTT.

V is TRBV7-2 and J is TRBJ2-1, with D possibly being TRBD2 (6 bases). This CDR3 spans 12 amino acids. The germline gives CDR1 SGHTA, CDR2 FQGNSA. Trimming cost V 10 bases and J 6 bases, with 13 bases left between them. Here the CDR3 DNA reads TGTGCCACTCGGGGTAGCGGCAATGAGCAGTTCTTC. Amino acid sequence: CATRGSGNEQFF.

The chain joins TRBV6-5 to TRBJ2-5; D not certain. The germline gives CDR1 MNHEY, CDR2 SVGAGI. Trimming stripped 0 bases from V and 0 bases from J, with 5 bases between. This CDR3 is built from 14 residues. The CDR3 sequence is CASSYSTYQETQYF. The CDR3 coding sequence is TGTGCCAGCAGTTACTCGACATACCAAGAGACCCAGTACTTC.

This rearrangement joins TRBV9 to TRBJ1-5; tentative D call: TRBD1 (5 bases). Trimming took 3 bases from V and 6 from J, leaving 10 bases between them. The CDR3 is 13 residues long. The germline V gene has CDR1 SGDLS and CDR2 YYNGEE. The CDR3 loop is CASSELGGQPQHF. As DNA, the CDR3 is TGTGCCAGCAGCGAGTTGGGGGGTCAGCCCCAGCATTTT.

This clonotype came up a few times. V and J are TRBV20-1 and TRBJ2-5; D may be TRBD2 (5 bases). The CDR3 is 15 residues long. The ends were cut back, 1 base at V and 2 bases at J, with 14 bases in the middle. Per germline, CDR1 DFQATT and CDR2 SNEGSKA (reference sequence). CDR3 bases: TGCAGTGCTAGAGTGGCTAGCCCTCTACAAGAGACCCAGTACTTC. Protein: CSARVASPLQETQYF.

This sequence joins TRBV18 and TRBJ1-5; D uncertain. Germline CDR1 is KGHSH and CDR2 is LQKENI. The CDR3 spans 16 residues. Trimming pared 0 bases from V and 6 bases from J, leaving 15 bases between. In nucleotides, the CDR3 is TGTGCCAGCTCACCACCGTCGGCACAAGGTATTCAGCCCCAGCATTTT. This gives the protein CASSPPSAQGIQPQHF.

V and J are TRBV14 and TRBJ1-1, with a weak D call TRBD1 (5 bases). There are 13 residues in the CDR3. Germline V gene lookup returns CDR1 SGHDN and CDR2 FVKESK. V shed 0 bases and J shed 4 bases, with 6 bases lying between them. The CDR3 DNA follows: TGTGCCAGCAGCCAAGATGGGGGCACTGAAGCTTTCTTT. It is translated as CASSQDGGTEAFF.